The 10 T cell receptor beta chains presented below share a single source sample, sequenced in a study of blood T cells in healthy people across ages. Next came a second PCR, run for about 6 to 12 cycles, which used a sample-barcoded 5' primer along with a J-beta primer mix. TCRdb re-derived calls from the 5' RACE reads in MiXCR, one entry per CDR3 protein. The data contain some 1.5 million distinct CDR3 sequences, roughly 30% of them singletons. Sequencing used blood. All receptors derive from a woman in her twenties or thirties in good health.

This clonotype was seen at least ten times. V gene TRBV20-1 combines with J gene TRBJ1-2; weak D call: TRBD1 (5 bases). The CDR3 length is 15 residues. Looked up from germline, CDR1 is DFQATT and CDR2 is SNEGSKA (reference sequence). V lost 0 bases and J 8 bases, leaving 19 bases between the germline ends. The CDR3 DNA follows: TGCAGTGCTAGAGATCTAAGCAGGGTCCCAGGCGGCTACACCTTC. Residues: CSARDLSRVPGGYTF.

This rearrangement joins TRBV6-6 to TRBJ2-1; D remains ambiguous. Trimming shortened V by 5 bases and J by 7 bases, and 12 bases separated the two germline ends. Per the germline V gene, CDR1 is MNHNY and CDR2 is SVGAGI (reference sequence). There are 13 residues in the CDR3. The CDR3 loop reads CASSSPHENEQFF. The DNA of the CDR3 is TGTGCCAGCAGTAGCCCTCACGAGAATGAGCAGTTCTTC.

The chain has TRBV27 and TRBJ1-2; 10 bases fit TRBD1. The germline gives CDR1 MNHEY, CDR2 SMNVEV (reference sequence). J gave up 4 bases and V 6 bases, and 8 bases lay outside the gene matches. The CDR3 totals 15 residues. CDR3 sequence reads: CASRAGTGAIYGYTF. The CDR3 coding sequence is TGTGCCAGCAGGGCCGGGACAGGGGCTATCTATGGCTACACCTTC.

This clonotype has just a few counts. The rearrangement joins TRBV6-2 or TRBV6-3 to TRBJ2-1; TRBD2 matches at 9 bases. Germline lookup yields CDR1 MNHEY and CDR2 SVGEGT. The CDR3 totals 17 residues. V trimming: 2 bases; J trimming: 9 bases; junction bases outside the gene matches: 14. CDR3 in amino acids: CASSYNPSAGGVGEQFF. CDR3 nucleotides: TGTGCCAGCAGTTACAATCCCTCGGCGGGAGGGGTTGGTGAGCAGTTCTTC.

This clonotype has more than one count but fewer than ten. At one end the junction does not follow the germline gene, possibly because of a read error. V gene TRBV9 combines with J gene TRBJ2-1; 8 bases are a match to TRBD1. Germline V gives CDR1 SGDLS, CDR2 YYNGEE. CDR3 size: 13 residues. The CDR3 region is CASSGTGNNGQFF. CDR3 nucleotide sequence: TGTGCCAGCAGCGGGACAGGGAACAATGGGCAGTTCTTC.

A few counts support this clonotype. CDR3 in DNA: TGCAGTGCTAGAGATGCGAGCGGGCTCCCCTACGAGCAGTACTTC. Its protein is CSARDASGLPYEQYF. The chain joins TRBV20-1 to TRBJ2-7; D is perhaps TRBD2 (6 bases). Germline CDR1 DFQATT, CDR2 SNEGSKA (reference sequence). This CDR3 is built from 15 residues. The V end lost 0 bases, the J end lost 2 bases, and 14 bases lay between the germline ends.

This clonotype was found a few times. V is TRBV24-1 and J is TRBJ2-3; 10 bases align to TRBD2. CDR1 KGHDR and CDR2 SFDVKD come from the germline V gene. Trimming removed 5 bases from V and 2 bases from J; junction bases left unmatched: 6. CDR3 length: 16 amino acids. CDR3 protein: CATSAGLAEDTDTQYF. The CDR3 DNA is TGTGCCACCAGTGCCGGACTAGCGGAGGACACAGATACGCAGTATTTT.

This clonotype was counted between two and nine times. V is TRBV20-1 and J is TRBJ2-3, with a weak D call TRBD2 (5 bases). CDR1 is DFQATT, CDR2 SNEGSKA, per germline (reference sequence). Trimming shortened V by 6 bases and J by 6 bases, and 19 bases separated the two germline ends. This CDR3 spans 14 amino acids. The DNA of the CDR3 is TGCAGTGCCTCGGACTCTAGCACTGTGGATACGCAGTATTTT. Its translation is CSASDSSTVDTQYF.

This clonotype has just a few counts. The rearrangement joins TRBV4-1 to TRBJ2-7; 12 bases match TRBD1. Germline V lookup: CDR1 MGHRA, CDR2 YSYEKL. The CDR3 is made up of 14 amino acids. The V segment lost 5 bases and the J segment 7 bases; nucleotides outside the gene matches: 6. In nucleotides, the CDR3 is TGCGCCAGCAGCTTCCGGGACAGGGGGCAGGAGCAGTACTTC. Translation: CASSFRDRGQEQYF.

This clonotype was observed many times. The genes are TRBV30 and TRBJ1-1; D not resolved. V was trimmed by 0 bases and J by 1 base, leaving 6 bases between them. The germline V gene encodes CDR1 GTSNPN and CDR2 SVGIG (reference sequence). The CDR3 extends over 13 amino acids. The CDR3 DNA reads as TGTGCCTGGAGTGTACGTGGGAACACTGAAGCTTTCTTT. Protein product: CAWSVRGNTEAFF. The variable domain in full, with the rest retrieved from reference TRBV30 and TRBJ1-1, is SQTIHQWPATLVQPVGSPLSLECTVEGTSNPNLYWYRQAAGRGLQLLFYSVGIGQISSEVPQNLSASRPQDRQFILSSKKLLLSDSGFYLCAWSVRGNTEAFFGQGTRLTVV.